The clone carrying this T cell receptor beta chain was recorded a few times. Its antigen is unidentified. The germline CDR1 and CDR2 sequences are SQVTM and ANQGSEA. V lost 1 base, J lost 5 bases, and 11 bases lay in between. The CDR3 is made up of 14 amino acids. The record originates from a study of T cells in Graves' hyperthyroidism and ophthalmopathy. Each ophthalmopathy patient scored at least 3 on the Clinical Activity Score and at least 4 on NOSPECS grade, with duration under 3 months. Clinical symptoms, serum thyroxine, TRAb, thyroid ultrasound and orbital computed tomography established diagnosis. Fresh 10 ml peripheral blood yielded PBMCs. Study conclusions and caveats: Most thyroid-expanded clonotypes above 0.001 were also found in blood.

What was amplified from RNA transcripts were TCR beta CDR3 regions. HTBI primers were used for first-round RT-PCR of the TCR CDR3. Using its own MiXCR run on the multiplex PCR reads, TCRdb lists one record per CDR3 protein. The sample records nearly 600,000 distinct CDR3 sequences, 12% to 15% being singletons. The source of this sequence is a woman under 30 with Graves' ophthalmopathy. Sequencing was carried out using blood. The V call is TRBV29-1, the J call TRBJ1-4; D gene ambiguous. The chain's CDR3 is CSVEVVGLNEKLFF. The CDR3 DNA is TGCAGCGTTGAAGTGGTAGGACTCAATGAAAAACTGTTTTTT.